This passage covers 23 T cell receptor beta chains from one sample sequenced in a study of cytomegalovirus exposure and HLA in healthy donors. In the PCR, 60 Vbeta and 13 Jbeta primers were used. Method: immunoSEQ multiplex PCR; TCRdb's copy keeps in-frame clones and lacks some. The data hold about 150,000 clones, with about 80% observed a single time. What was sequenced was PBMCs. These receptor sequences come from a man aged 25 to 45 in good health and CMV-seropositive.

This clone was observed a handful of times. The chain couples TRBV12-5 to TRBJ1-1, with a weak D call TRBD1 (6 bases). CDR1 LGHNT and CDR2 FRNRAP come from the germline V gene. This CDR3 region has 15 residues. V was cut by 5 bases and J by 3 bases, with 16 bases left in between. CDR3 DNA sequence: TGTGCTAGTGGTCTGTCCCAGGGGCAGGACACTGAAGCTTTCTTT. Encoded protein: CASGLSQGQDTEAFF.

The CDR3 sequence is CASSFQSGGNYNSPLHF. The DNA of the CDR3 is TGTGCCAGCAGTTTTCAATCAGGGGGTAACTATAATTCACCCCTCCACTTT. J is TRBJ1-6 and V is TRBV27; 7 bases are a match to TRBD1. The CDR3 extends over 17 amino acids. Germline-derived CDR1 and CDR2 are MNHEY and SMNVEV (reference sequence). J was trimmed by 3 bases and V by 3 bases; bases with no gene match: 8.

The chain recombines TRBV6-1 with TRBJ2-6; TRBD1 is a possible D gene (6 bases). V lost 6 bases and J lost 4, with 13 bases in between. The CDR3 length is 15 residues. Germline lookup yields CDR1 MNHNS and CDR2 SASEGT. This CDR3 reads CASRLQGSGANVLTF. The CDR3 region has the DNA TGTGCCAGCAGGTTACAGGGTTCGGGGGCCAACGTCCTGACTTTC.

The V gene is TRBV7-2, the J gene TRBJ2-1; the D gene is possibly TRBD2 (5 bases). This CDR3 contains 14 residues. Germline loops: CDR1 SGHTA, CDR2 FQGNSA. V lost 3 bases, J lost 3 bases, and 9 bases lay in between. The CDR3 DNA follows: TGTGCCAGCAGCTTCGGGGAGTTCTACAATGAGCAGTTCTTC. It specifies CASSFGEFYNEQFF.

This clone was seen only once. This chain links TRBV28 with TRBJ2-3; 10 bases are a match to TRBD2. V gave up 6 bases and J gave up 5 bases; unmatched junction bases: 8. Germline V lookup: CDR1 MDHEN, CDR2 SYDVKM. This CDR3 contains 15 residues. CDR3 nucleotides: TGTGCCAGCAGGGGTGAGGGACTAGCGATAGATACGCAGTATTTT. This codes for CASRGEGLAIDTQYF.

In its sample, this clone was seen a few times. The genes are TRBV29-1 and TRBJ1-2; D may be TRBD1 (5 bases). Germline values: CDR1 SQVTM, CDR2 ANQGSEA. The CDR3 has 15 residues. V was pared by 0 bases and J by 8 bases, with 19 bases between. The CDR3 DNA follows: TGCAGCGTTGAAGATATTGGGGCCACCGTTAGGGGCTACACCTTC. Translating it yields CSVEDIGATVRGYTF.

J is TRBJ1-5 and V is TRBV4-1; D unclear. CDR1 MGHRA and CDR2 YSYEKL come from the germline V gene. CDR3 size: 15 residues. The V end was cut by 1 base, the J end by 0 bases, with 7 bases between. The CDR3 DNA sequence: TGCGCCAGCAGCCAAGTTAGATATAGCAATCAGCCCCAGCATTTT. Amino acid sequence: CASSQVRYSNQPQHF.

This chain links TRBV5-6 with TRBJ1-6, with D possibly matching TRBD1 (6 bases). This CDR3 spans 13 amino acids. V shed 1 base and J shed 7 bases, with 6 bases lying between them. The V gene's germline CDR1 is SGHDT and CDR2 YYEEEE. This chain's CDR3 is CASSLTGNSPLHF. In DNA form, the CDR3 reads TGTGCCAGCAGCTTGACAGGGAATTCACCCCTCCACTTT.

CDR3 loop: CASSPAGTGGTGELFF. The CDR3 DNA reads TGTGCCAGCAGCCCGGCTGGGACAGGGGGAACCGGGGAGCTGTTTTTT. This chain uses TRBV5-4 with TRBJ2-2; 11 positions agree with TRBD1. V lost 4 bases to trimming and J lost 5 bases; unmatched junction nucleotides: 7. The CDR3 consists of 16 residues. In germline, CDR1 is SGHNT, CDR2 YYREEE (reference sequence).

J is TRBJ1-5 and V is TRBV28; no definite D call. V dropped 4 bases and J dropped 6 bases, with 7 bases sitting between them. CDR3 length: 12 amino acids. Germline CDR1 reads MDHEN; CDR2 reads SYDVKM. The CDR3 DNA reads TGTGCCAGCAGTTCGGGTTCTCAGCCCCAGCATTTT. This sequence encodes CASSSGSQPQHF.

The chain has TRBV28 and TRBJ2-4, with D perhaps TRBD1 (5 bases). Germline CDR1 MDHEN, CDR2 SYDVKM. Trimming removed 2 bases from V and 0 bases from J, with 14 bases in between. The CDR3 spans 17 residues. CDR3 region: CASSLPRRRVAKNIQYF. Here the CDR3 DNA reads TGTGCCAGCAGTTTACCCCGCCGCAGGGTAGCCAAAAACATTCAGTACTTC.

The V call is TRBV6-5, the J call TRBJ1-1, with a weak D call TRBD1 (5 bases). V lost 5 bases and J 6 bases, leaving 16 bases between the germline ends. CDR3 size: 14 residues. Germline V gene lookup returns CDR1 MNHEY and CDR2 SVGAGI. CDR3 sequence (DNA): TGTGCCAGCAGTCCATCCGGGGGTCGGGCTGAAGCTTTCTTT. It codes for CASSPSGGRAEAFF.

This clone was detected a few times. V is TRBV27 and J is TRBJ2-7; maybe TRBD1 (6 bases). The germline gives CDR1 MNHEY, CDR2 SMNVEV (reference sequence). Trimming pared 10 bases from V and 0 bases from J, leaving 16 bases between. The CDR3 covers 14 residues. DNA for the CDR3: TGTGCCAACAGGACAGCCAGTTTCTCCTACGAGCAGTACTTC. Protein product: CANRTASFSYEQYF.

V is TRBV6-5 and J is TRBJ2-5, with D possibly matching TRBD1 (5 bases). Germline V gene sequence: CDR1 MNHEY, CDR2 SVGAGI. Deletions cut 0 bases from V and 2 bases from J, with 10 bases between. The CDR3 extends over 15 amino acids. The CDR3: CASSYSTGDQETQYF. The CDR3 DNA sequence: TGTGCCAGCAGTTACTCCACAGGAGATCAAGAGACCCAGTACTTC.

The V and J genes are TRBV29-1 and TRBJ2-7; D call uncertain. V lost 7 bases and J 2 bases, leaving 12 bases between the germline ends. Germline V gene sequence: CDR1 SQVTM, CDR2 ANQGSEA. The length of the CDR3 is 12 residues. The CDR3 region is CSAHDGAYEQYF. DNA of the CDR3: TGCAGCGCCCACGACGGAGCCTACGAGCAGTACTTC.

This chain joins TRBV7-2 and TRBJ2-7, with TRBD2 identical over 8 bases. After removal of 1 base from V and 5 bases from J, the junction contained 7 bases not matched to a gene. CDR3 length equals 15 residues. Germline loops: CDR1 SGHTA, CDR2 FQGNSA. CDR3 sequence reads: CASSLVGLATNEQYF. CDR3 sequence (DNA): TGTGCCAGCAGCTTAGTTGGACTAGCTACCAACGAGCAGTACTTC.

CDR3 protein: CASCHGHNYGYTF. CDR3 coding DNA: TGTGCCAGCTGTCACGGACATAACTATGGCTACACCTTC. This chain connects TRBV6-5 to TRBJ1-2; D may be TRBD1 (5 bases). Germline V lookup: CDR1 MNHEY, CDR2 SVGAGI. The V end lost 8 bases, the J end lost 1 base, and 11 bases lay between the germline ends. The CDR3 totals 13 residues.

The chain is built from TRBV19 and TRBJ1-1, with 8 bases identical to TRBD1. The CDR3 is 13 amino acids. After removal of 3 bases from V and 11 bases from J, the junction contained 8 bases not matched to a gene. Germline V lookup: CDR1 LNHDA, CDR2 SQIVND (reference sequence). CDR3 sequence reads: CASSMGDRRRAFF. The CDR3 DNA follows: TGTGCCAGTAGTATGGGGGACAGGAGGCGGGCTTTCTTT.

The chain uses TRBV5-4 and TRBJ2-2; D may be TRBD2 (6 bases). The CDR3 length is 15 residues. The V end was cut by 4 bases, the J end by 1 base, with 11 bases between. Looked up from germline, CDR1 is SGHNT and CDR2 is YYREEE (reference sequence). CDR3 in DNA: TGTGCCAGCAGCCCCGGGACTCTGAACACCGGGGAGCTGTTTTTT. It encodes CASSPGTLNTGELFF. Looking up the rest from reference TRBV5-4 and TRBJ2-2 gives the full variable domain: ETGVTQSPTHLIKTRGQQVTLRCSSQSGHNTVSWYQQALGQGPQFIFQYYREEENGRGNFPPRFSGLQFPNYSSELNVNALELDDSALYLCASSPGTLNTGELFFGEGSRLTVL.

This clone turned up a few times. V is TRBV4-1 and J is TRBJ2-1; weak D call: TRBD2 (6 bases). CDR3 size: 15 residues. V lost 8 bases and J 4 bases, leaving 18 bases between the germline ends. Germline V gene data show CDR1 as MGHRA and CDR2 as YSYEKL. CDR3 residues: CASRSGRDSYNEQFF. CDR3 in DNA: TGCGCCAGCCGCTCGGGGCGGGATTCTTACAATGAGCAGTTCTTC.

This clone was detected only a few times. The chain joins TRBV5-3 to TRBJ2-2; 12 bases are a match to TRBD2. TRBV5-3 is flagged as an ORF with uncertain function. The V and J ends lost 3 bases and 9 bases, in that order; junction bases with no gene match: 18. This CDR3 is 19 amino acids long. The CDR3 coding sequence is TGTGCCAGAAGCTATACCCGGGGGCCTACTAGCGGGGGGCACCGGGAGCTGTTTTTT. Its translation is CARSYTRGPTSGGHRELFF.

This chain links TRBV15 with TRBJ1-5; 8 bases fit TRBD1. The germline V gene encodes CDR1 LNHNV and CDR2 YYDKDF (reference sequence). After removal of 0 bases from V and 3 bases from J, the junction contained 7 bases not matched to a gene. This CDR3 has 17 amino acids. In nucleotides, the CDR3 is TGTGCCACCAGCAGAGAGGGACTGGACAGGGCCAATCAGCCCCAGCATTTT. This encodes CATSREGLDRANQPQHF. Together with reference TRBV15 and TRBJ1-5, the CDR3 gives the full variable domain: DAMVIQNPRYQVTQFGKPVTLSCSQTLNHNVMYWYQQKSSQAPKLLFHYYDKDFNNEADTPDNFQSRRPNTSFCFLDIRSPGLGDTAMYLCATSREGLDRANQPQHFGDGTRLSIL.

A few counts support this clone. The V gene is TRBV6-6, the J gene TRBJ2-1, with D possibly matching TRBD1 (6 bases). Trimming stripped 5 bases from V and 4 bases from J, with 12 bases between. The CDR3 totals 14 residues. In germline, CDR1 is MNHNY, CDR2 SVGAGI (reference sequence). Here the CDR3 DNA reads TGTGCCAGCAGTCCGGGACAAGAATACAATGAGCAGTTCTTC. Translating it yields CASSPGQEYNEQFF.